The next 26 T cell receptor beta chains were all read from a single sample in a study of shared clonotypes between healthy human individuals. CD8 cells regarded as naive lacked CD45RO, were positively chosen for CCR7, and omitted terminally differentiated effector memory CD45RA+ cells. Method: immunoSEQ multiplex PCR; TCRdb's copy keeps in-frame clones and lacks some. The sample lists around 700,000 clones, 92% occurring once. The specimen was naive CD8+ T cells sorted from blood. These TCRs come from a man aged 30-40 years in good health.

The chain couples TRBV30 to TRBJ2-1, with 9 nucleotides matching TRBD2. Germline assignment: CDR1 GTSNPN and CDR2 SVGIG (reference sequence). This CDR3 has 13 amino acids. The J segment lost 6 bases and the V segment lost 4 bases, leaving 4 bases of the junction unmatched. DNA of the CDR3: TGTGCCTGGATAGCGGGAGCGAGCAATGAGCAGTTCTTC. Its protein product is CAWIAGASNEQFF.

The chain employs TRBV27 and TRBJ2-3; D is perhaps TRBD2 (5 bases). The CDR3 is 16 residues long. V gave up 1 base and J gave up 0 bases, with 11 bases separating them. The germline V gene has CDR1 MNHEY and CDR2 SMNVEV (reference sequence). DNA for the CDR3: TGTGCCAGCAGTTTATTTCGTGGACTCAGCACAGATACGCAGTATTTT. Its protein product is CASSLFRGLSTDTQYF.

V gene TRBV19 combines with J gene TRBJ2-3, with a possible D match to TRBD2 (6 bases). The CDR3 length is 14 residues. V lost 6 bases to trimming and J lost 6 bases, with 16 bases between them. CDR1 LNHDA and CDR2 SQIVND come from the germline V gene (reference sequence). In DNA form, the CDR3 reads TGTGCCAGTAGAATCTTGGAGGGCCCCGATACGCAGTATTTT. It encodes CASRILEGPDTQYF.

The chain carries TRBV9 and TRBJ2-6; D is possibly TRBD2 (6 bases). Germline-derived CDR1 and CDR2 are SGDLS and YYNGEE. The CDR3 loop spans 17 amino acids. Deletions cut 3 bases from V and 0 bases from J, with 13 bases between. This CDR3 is CASSEGGIHSGANVLTF. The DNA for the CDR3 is TGTGCCAGCAGCGAAGGCGGGATACACTCTGGGGCCAACGTCCTGACTTTC.

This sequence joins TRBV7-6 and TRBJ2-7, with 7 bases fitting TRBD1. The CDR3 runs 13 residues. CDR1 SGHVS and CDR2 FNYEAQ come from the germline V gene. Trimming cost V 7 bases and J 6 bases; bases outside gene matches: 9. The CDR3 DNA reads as TGTGCCAGCACTGACAGGGAGCCTAGCGAGCAGTACTTC. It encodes CASTDREPSEQYF.

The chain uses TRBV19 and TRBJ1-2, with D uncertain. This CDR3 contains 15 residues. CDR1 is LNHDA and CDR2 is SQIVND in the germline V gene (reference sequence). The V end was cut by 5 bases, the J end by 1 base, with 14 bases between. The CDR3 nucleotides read TGTGCCAGTAGTTCCCTTGAGATGGGTAACTATGGCTACACCTTC. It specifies CASSSLEMGNYGYTF.

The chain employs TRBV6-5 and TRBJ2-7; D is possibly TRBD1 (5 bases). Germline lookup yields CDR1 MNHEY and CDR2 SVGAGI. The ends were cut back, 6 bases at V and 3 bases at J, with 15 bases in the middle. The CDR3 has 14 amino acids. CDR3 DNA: TGTGCCAGCAGCCCAGGGCTCCGACTCTACGAGCAGTACTTC. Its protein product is CASSPGLRLYEQYF.

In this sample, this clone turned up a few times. The CDR3 here is CASSFGMGGGGPWYEQYF. The DNA of the CDR3 is TGCGCCAGCAGCTTCGGGATGGGCGGGGGCGGACCGTGGTACGAGCAGTACTTC. The chain employs TRBV5-1 and TRBJ2-7; D possibly corresponds to TRBD2 (7 bases). Germline V gene sequence: CDR1 SGHRS, CDR2 YFSETQ. Trimming removed 2 bases from V and 4 bases from J, with 25 bases in between. This CDR3 spans 18 amino acids.

The CDR3 DNA follows: TGTGCCAGCAGCCTCCGGGACTCTGGGGCCAACGTCCTGACTTTC. Amino acid sequence: CASSLRDSGANVLTF. The rearrangement uses TRBV7-6 and TRBJ2-6; a possible D gene is TRBD2 (5 bases). This CDR3 region has 15 residues. CDR1 is SGHVS and CDR2 is FNYEAQ in the germline V gene. Between the trimmed V and J ends, which lost 5 bases and 0 bases, there was a span of 8 bases. The full variable domain, its missing parts supplied by reference TRBV7-6 and TRBJ2-6, is GAGVSQSPRYKVTKRGQDVALRCDPISGHVSLYWYRQALGQGPEFLTYFNYEAQQDKSGLPNDRFSAERPEGSISTLTIQRTEQRDSAMYRCASSLRDSGANVLTFGAGSRLTVL.

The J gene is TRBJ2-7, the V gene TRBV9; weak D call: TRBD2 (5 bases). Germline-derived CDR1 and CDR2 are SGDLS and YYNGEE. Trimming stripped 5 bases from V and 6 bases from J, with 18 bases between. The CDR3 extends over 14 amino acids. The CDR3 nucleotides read TGTGCCAGCAGTAGAGAGGGAGAGACTTCCGAGCAGTACTTC. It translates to CASSREGETSEQYF.

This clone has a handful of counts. The CDR3 region is CASSLDGLSNQPQHF. CDR3 DNA sequence: TGTGCCAGCAGCTTAGACGGACTTAGCAATCAGCCCCAGCATTTT. The chain recombines TRBV7-9 with TRBJ1-5; D is ambiguous. Germline CDR1 reads SEHNR; CDR2 reads FQNEAQ (reference sequence). V lost 1 base to trimming and J lost 0 bases, with 7 bases between them. The CDR3 extends over 15 amino acids.

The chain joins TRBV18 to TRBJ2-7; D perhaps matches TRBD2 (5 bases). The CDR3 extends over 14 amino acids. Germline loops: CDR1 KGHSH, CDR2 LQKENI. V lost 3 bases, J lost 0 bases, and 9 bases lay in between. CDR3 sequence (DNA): TGTGCCAGCTCACCGGGGAGCAACTCCTACGAGCAGTACTTC. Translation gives CASSPGSNSYEQYF.

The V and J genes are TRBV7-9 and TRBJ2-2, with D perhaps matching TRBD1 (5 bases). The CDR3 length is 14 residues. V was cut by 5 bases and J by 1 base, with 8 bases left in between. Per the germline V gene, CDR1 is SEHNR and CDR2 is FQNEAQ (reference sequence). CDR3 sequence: CASSPGQNTGELFF. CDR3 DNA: TGTGCCAGCAGCCCAGGACAGAACACCGGGGAGCTGTTTTTT.

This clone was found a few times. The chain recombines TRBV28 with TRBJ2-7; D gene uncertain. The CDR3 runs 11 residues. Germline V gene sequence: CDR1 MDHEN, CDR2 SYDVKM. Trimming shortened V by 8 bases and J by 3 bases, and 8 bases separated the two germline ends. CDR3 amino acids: CASVDLYEQYF. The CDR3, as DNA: TGTGCCAGCGTCGACCTCTACGAGCAGTACTTC. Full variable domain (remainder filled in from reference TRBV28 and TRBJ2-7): DVKVTQSSRYLVKRTGEKVFLECVQDMDHENMFWYRQDPGLGLRLIYFSYDVKMKEKGDIPEGYSVSREKKERFSLILESASTNQTSMYLCASVDLYEQYFGPGTRLTVT.

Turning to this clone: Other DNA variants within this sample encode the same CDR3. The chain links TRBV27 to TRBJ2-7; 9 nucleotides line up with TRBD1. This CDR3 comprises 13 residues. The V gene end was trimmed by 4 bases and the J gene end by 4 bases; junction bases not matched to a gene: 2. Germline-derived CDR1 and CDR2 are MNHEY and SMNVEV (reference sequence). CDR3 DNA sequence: TGTGCCAGCAGTTCCGGGACAGGGTACGAGCAGTACTTC. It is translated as CASSSGTGYEQYF.

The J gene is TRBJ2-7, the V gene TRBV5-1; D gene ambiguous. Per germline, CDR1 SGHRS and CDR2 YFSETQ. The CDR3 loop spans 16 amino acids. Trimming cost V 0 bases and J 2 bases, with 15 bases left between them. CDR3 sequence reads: CASSLAWAEFPYEQYF. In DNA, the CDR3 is TGCGCCAGCAGCTTGGCGTGGGCTGAATTTCCCTACGAGCAGTACTTC.

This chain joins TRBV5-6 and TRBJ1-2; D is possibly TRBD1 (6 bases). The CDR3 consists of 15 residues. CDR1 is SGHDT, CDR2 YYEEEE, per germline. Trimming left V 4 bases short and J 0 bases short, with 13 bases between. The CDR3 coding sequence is TGTGCCAGCAGCCCAGGACAGTCGTCTAACTATGGCTACACCTTC. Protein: CASSPGQSSNYGYTF.

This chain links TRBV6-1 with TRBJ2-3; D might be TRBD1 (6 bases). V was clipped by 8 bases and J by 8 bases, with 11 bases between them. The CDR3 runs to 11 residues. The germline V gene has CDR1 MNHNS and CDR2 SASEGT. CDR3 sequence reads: CASEGVPTQYF. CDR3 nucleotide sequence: TGTGCCAGCGAGGGGGTGCCTACGCAGTATTTT.

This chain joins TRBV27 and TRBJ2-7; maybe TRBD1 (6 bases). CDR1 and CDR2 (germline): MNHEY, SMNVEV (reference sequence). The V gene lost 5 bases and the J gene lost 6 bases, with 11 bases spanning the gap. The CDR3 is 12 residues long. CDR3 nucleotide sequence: TGTGCCAGCAGTGCAACAGGGTTCGAGCAGTACTTC. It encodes CASSATGFEQYF.

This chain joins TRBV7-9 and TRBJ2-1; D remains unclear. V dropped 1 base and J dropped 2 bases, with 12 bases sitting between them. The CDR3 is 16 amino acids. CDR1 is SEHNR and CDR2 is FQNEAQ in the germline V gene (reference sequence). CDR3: CASSLEGGATYNEQFF. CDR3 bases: TGTGCCAGCAGCTTAGAGGGCGGAGCTACCTACAATGAGCAGTTCTTC.

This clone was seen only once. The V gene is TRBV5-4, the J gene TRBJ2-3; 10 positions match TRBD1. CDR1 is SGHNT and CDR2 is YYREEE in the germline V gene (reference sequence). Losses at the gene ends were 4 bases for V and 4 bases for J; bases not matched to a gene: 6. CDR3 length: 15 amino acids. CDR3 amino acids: CASSTGQGVADTQYF. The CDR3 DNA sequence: TGTGCCAGCAGCACCGGACAGGGGGTGGCAGATACGCAGTATTTT.

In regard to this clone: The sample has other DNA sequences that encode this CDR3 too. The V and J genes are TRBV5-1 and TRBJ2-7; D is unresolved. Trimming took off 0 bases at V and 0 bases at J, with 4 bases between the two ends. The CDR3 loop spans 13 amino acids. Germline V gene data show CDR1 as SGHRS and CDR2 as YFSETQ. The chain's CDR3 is CASSLEDSYEQYF. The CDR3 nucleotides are TGCGCCAGCAGCTTGGAGGACTCCTACGAGCAGTACTTC.

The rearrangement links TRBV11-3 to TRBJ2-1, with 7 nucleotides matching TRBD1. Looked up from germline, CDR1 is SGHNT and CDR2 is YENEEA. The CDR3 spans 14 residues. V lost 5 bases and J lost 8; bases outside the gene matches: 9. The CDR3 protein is CASSERQGWDEQFF. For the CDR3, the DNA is TGTGCCAGCAGCGAGAGACAGGGTTGGGATGAGCAGTTCTTC.

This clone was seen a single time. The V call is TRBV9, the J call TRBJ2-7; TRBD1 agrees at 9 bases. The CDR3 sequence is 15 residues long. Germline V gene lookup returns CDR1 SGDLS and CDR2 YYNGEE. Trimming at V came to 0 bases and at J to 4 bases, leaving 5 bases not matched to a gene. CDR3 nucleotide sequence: TGTGCCAGCAGCGTAGCAGACAGGGGGGATTACGAGCAGTACTTC. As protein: CASSVADRGDYEQYF.

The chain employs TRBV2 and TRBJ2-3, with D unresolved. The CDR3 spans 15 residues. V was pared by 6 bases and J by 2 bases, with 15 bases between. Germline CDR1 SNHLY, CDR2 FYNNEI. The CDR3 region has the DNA TGTGCCAGCAGAACCCTAGATAGTATCACAGATACGCAGTATTTT. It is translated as CASRTLDSITDTQYF.

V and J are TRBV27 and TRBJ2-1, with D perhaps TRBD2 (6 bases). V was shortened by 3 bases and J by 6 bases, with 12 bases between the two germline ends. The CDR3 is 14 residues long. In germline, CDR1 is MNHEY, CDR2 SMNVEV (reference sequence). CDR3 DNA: TGTGCCAGCAGTTTTAGTCCTAGCGTCAATGAGCAGTTCTTC. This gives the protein CASSFSPSVNEQFF.